The 20 T cell receptor beta chains given below trace back to one sample, sequenced in a study of CXCR3 chemokines and chemotherapy response in bladder cancer. TCRdb redid the calling of the PCR reads with MiXCR, one entry per CDR3 protein. Of 290 or so distinct CDR3 sequences listed, about 14% were seen once; the top ten hold about two fifths. The sample was gathered from a patient whose treatment included neoadjuvant chemotherapy. Receptor source: a human donor with bladder cancer that did not respond to neoadjuvant chemotherapy.

This clonotype rates as large (0.1 to 1%). The genes are TRBV29-1 and TRBJ2-1; D ambiguous. The CDR3 covers 15 residues. Germline V lookup: CDR1 SQVTM, CDR2 ANQGSEA. Trimming stripped 3 bases from V and 0 bases from J, with 12 bases between. CDR3 DNA: TGCAGCGTTGACAGATTATCGAGCTCCTACAATGAGCAGTTCTTC. It yields the protein CSVDRLSSSYNEQFF.

This clonotype was counted only a few times. This chain connects TRBV20-1 to TRBJ2-1, with D perhaps TRBD2 (6 bases). Germline V CDR1 and CDR2: DFQATT, SNEGSKA (reference sequence). The CDR3 spans 15 residues. The V end was cut by 6 bases, the J end by 4 bases, with 19 bases between. CDR3: CSALGRGGLYNEQFF. For the CDR3, the DNA is TGCAGTGCCCTGGGGCGGGGAGGCCTATACAATGAGCAGTTCTTC.

This clonotype was seen more than once but under ten times. CDR3 bases: TGCAGTGCTAGTCAACCGGGTATCACTGAAGCTTTCTTT. This codes for CSASQPGITEAFF. The chain joins TRBV20-1 to TRBJ1-1; D unclear. CDR1 is DFQATT, CDR2 SNEGSKA, per germline (reference sequence). V was pared by 3 bases and J by 4 bases, with 12 bases between. The CDR3 consists of 13 residues.

By sample share, this clonotype is medium-sized. This chain connects TRBV11-2 to TRBJ2-1; D call uncertain. This CDR3 has 13 amino acids. Germline CDR1 and CDR2: SGHAT and FQNNGV. The V end lost 0 bases, the J end lost 6 bases, and 6 bases lay between the germline ends. CDR3 sequence reads: CASSLDHLNEQFF. The CDR3 DNA follows: TGTGCCAGCAGCTTAGATCACCTCAATGAGCAGTTCTTC.

This clonotype showed up many times. The CDR3 sequence is CATSPAAGYTF. CDR3 nucleotide sequence: TGTGCCACCTCTCCGGCAGCTGGCTACACCTTC. The chain has TRBV12-3 or TRBV12-4 and TRBJ1-2; D unclear. The ends were cut back, 10 bases at V and 7 bases at J, with 13 bases in the middle. The CDR3 is 11 amino acids.

This chain connects TRBV5-4 to TRBJ2-5; weak D call: TRBD1 (7 bases). This CDR3 spans 13 amino acids. Trimming pared 0 bases from V and 5 bases from J, leaving 8 bases between. Germline assignment: CDR1 SGHNT and CDR2 YYREEE (reference sequence). CDR3 coding DNA: TGTGCCAGCAGCTTGGCAGGGGGGGAGACCCAGTACTTC. It yields the protein CASSLAGGETQYF. Full variable domain (remainder filled in from reference TRBV5-4 and TRBJ2-5): ETGVTQSPTHLIKTRGQQVTLRCSSQSGHNTVSWYQQALGQGPQFIFQYYREEENGRGNFPPRFSGLQFPNYSSELNVNALELDDSALYLCASSLAGGETQYFGPGTRLLVL.

This chain uses TRBV25-1 with TRBJ1-6; D might be TRBD1 (5 bases). V was cut by 3 bases and J by 5 bases, with 5 bases left in between. CDR3 length: 13 amino acids. Germline V gene data show CDR1 as MGHDK and CDR2 as SYGVNS. For the CDR3, the DNA is TGTGCCAGCAGTGACAGGGATAATTCACCCCTCCACTTT. Protein product: CASSDRDNSPLHF.

This clonotype is labeled as medium-sized. The rearrangement links TRBV5-6 to TRBJ2-2, with D hard to call. The V end lost 4 bases, the J end lost 1 base, and 14 bases lay between the germline ends. The CDR3 contains 16 residues. In germline, CDR1 is SGHDT, CDR2 YYEEEE. CDR3 in amino acids: CASSLLRAMNTGELFF. The DNA of the CDR3 is TGTGCCAGCAGCCTCCTAAGAGCTATGAACACCGGGGAGCTGTTTTTT.

By frequency in the sample, this clonotype is medium-sized. The rearrangement links TRBV10-1 to TRBJ2-3; the match to TRBD2 covers 11 bases. V trimming: 0 bases; J trimming: 4 bases; junction bases outside the gene matches: 6. In germline, CDR1 is WNHNN, CDR2 SYGVQD (reference sequence). This CDR3 region has 17 residues. For the CDR3, the DNA is TGCGCCAGCAGTGAGTCTCGTCTAGCGGGGGGCCCAGATACGCAGTATTTT. This gives the protein CASSESRLAGGPDTQYF.

This clonotype is large by share. This sequence joins TRBV24-1 and TRBJ2-1; TRBD1 is a possible D gene (6 bases). Germline CDR1 and CDR2: KGHDR and SFDVKD. The CDR3 is 12 amino acids. Trimming removed 3 bases from V and 7 bases from J, with 6 bases in between. The CDR3, as DNA: TGTGCCACCAGTGATAGGGGGAATGAGCAGTTCTTC. Encoded protein: CATSDRGNEQFF.

This clonotype was seen many times. CDR3 nucleotide sequence: TGTGCCAGCAGCGTAGCGCCAGGAGATACCGGGGAGCTGTTTTTT. It is translated as CASSVAPGDTGELFF. This rearrangement joins TRBV9 to TRBJ2-2; D is undetermined. This CDR3 has 15 residues. Germline loops: CDR1 SGDLS, CDR2 YYNGEE. V was shortened by 0 bases and J by 5 bases, with 11 bases between the two germline ends.

The CDR3 spells CASSYSTSGPYEQYF. The CDR3 DNA is TGTGCCAGCAGTTACTCCACTAGCGGGCCCTACGAGCAGTACTTC. The chain uses TRBV6-2 or TRBV6-3 and TRBJ2-7; 9 nucleotides agree with TRBD2. Germline CDR1 and CDR2: MNHEY and SVGEGT. The CDR3 has 15 residues. The junction had 2 bases not matched to a gene; V was cut back by 0 bases and J by 2 bases.

Judged by abundance, this clonotype is medium-sized (0.01 to 0.1%). V and J are TRBV7-9 and TRBJ2-7, with TRBD2 matching 12 bases. The CDR3 spans 14 residues. Germline CDR1 reads SEHNR; CDR2 reads FQNEAQ (reference sequence). Trimming removed 5 bases from V and 7 bases from J; junction bases left unmatched: 6. The CDR3 nucleotides read TGTGCCAGCAGCCCTAGCGGGGGGGCGGGTGAGCAGTACTTC. Its protein is CASSPSGGAGEQYF.

This clonotype was seen repeatedly, ten times or more. The CDR3 protein is CSAPLSGTTYSNQPQHF. DNA of the CDR3: TGCAGTGCTCCCCTTTCCGGGACAACTTATAGCAATCAGCCCCAGCATTTT. V is TRBV20-1 and J is TRBJ1-5; tentatively, D is TRBD1 (6 bases). The CDR3 runs 17 residues. Looked up from germline, CDR1 is DFQATT and CDR2 is SNEGSKA (reference sequence). Trimming removed 5 bases at V and 0 bases at J, with 20 bases between.

In its sample, this clonotype is hyperexpanded. The chain recombines TRBV6-2 or TRBV6-3 with TRBJ2-1, with 11 bases that match TRBD2. The germline gives CDR1 MNHEY, CDR2 SVGEGT. Unmatched junction bases numbered 5, after V lost 5 bases and J lost 5 bases. This CDR3 contains 15 residues. The CDR3: CASSPTSGANNEQFF. The CDR3, as DNA: TGTGCCAGCAGTCCGACTAGCGGGGCCAACAATGAGCAGTTCTTC.

This clonotype ranks as large (0.1 to 1%). This chain uses TRBV7-2 with TRBJ2-5; D is unclear. CDR3 length: 12 amino acids. Germline V gene lookup returns CDR1 SGHTA and CDR2 FQGNSA. The ends were cut back, 5 bases at V and 7 bases at J, with 11 bases in the middle. The CDR3 coding sequence is TGTGCCAGCAGCCCCGATCTATGGACCCAGTACTTC. Its translation is CASSPDLWTQYF.

This clonotype was counted at least ten times. This chain joins TRBV30 and TRBJ2-7, with D perhaps TRBD1 (5 bases). The CDR3 sequence is 15 residues long. Germline V CDR1 and CDR2: GTSNPN, SVGIG (reference sequence). V lost 0 bases to trimming and J lost 0 bases, with 12 bases between them. CDR3 region: CAWSVKGPSSYEQYF. DNA for the CDR3: TGTGCCTGGAGTGTAAAGGGGCCGAGCTCCTACGAGCAGTACTTC. The whole variable domain, filled in from reference TRBV30 and TRBJ2-7, reads SQTIHQWPATLVQPVGSPLSLECTVEGTSNPNLYWYRQAAGRGLQLLFYSVGIGQISSEVPQNLSASRPQDRQFILSSKKLLLSDSGFYLCAWSVKGPSSYEQYFGPGTRLTVT.

By share of the sample, this clonotype is hyperexpanded (1% or more). The chain is built from TRBV6-1 and TRBJ2-1; a weak D match, TRBD1 (6 bases). Germline lookup yields CDR1 MNHNS and CDR2 SASEGT. Trimming took 8 bases from V and 4 from J, leaving 15 bases between them. The CDR3 extends over 14 amino acids. CDR3 nucleotides: TGTGCCAGCTCTGTAGGGGGTAATTACAATGAGCAGTTCTTC. Translating gives CASSVGGNYNEQFF.

Judged by abundance, this clonotype is medium-sized. This chain joins TRBV27 and TRBJ2-1; no clear D gene. Trimming removed 0 bases from V and 6 bases from J, with 6 bases in between. From germline, CDR1 is MNHEY and CDR2 SMNVEV (reference sequence). CDR3 length: 13 residues. The CDR3 sequence is CASSLSPRNEQFF. Here the CDR3 DNA reads TGTGCCAGCAGTTTATCCCCGCGCAATGAGCAGTTCTTC.

This clonotype was seen a handful of times. The rearrangement joins TRBV7-9 to TRBJ2-3; 7 bases agree with TRBD2. Per the germline V gene, CDR1 is SEHNR and CDR2 is FQNEAQ (reference sequence). The CDR3 runs 16 residues. V gave up 0 bases and J gave up 0 bases; unmatched junction bases: 3. CDR3 in amino acids: CASSLARGTSTDTQYF. The CDR3 DNA reads as TGTGCCAGCAGCTTAGCGCGGGGGACTAGCACAGATACGCAGTATTTT.